Below are 22 T cell receptor beta chains sequenced from a single sample in a study of patients and donors after allogeneic stem cell transplantation. TCRdb passed the RT-PCR reads through MiXCR, listing each CDR3 protein once. The table lists 410,000 or so distinct CDR3 sequences, under 20% of them singletons, with over 6% in the top ten. Sample: blood, either unsorted or a sorted T cell fraction (not recorded which). The receptors stem from a human donor who was either an allogeneic HSCT recipient or a stem cell or donor lymphocyte infusion donor (not recorded which). It is not recorded whose cells these are; they may come from a transplant donor.

Here the CDR3 reads CASSPRGTGATDTQYF. The CDR3 region has the DNA TGTGCCAGCAGCCCAAGGGGGACAGGAGCCACAGATACGCAGTATTTT. V is TRBV7-6 and J is TRBJ2-3; 8 positions agree with TRBD1. Germline V gene data show CDR1 as SGHVS and CDR2 as FNYEAQ. The CDR3 totals 16 residues. Trimming took 5 bases from V and 2 from J; bases not matched to a gene: 9.

The chain is built from TRBV6-1 and TRBJ2-3; 7 nucleotides line up with TRBD2. The ends lost 4 bases at V and 9 bases at J; junction bases unmatched: 7. CDR3 size: 13 residues. In germline, CDR1 is MNHNS, CDR2 SASEGT. The chain's CDR3 is CASSAPGSGTQYF. The CDR3 DNA reads as TGTGCCAGCAGTGCCCCGGGTAGCGGGACGCAGTATTTT.

The chain uses TRBV27 and TRBJ2-1, with 8 bases lining up with TRBD1. Looked up from germline, CDR1 is MNHEY and CDR2 is SMNVEV (reference sequence). This CDR3 is built from 14 residues. Germline trimming cut 7 bases from V and 6 bases from J; bases unmatched to any gene: 8. In nucleotides, the CDR3 is TGTGCCAGCACCCCCGGGACAGGTTTCAATGAGCAGTTCTTC. Its protein is CASTPGTGFNEQFF.

In its sample, this clonotype was seen a few times. The V gene is TRBV6-6, the J gene TRBJ2-7; possible D gene TRBD1, 6 bases. CDR1 MNHNY and CDR2 SVGAGI come from the germline V gene (reference sequence). V lost 6 bases and J 3 bases, leaving 12 bases between the germline ends. The CDR3 runs 13 residues. The CDR3 nucleotides read TGTGCCAGCAGGCAACGGGACAACTACGAGCAGTACTTC. Its translation is CASRQRDNYEQYF.

This clonotype was picked up a small number of times. This rearrangement joins TRBV2 to TRBJ2-2; TRBD2 agrees at 9 bases. This CDR3 comprises 15 residues. V was clipped by 8 bases and J by 8 bases; unmatched bases: 12. The V gene's germline CDR1 is SNHLY and CDR2 FYNNEI. The CDR3 protein is CASVVLAGVRGELFF. As DNA, the CDR3 is TGTGCCAGCGTGGTTTTAGCGGGGGTTAGAGGGGAGCTGTTTTTT.

This clonotype was seen a few times. V and J are TRBV2 and TRBJ2-3; the D gene is possibly TRBD2 (5 bases). Trimming removed 4 bases at V and 9 bases at J, with 11 bases between. This CDR3 spans 12 amino acids. Germline CDR1 SNHLY, CDR2 FYNNEI. CDR3 residues: CASSVSRETQYF. CDR3 coding DNA: TGTGCCAGCAGTGTGTCAAGGGAGACGCAGTATTTT.

This clonotype was counted ten times or more. V is TRBV7-8 and J is TRBJ2-4; the D gene is possibly TRBD2 (6 bases). This CDR3 region has 14 residues. CDR1 and CDR2 (germline): SGHVS, FQNEAQ. Trimming cost V 8 bases and J 3 bases, with 14 bases left between them. In DNA form, the CDR3 reads TGTGCCAGCTCTCTTTGGGGGGACAAAAACATTCAGTACTTC. It specifies CASSLWGDKNIQYF.

The J gene is TRBJ2-7, the V gene TRBV11-3; D is undetermined. V was trimmed by 4 bases and J by 1 base, leaving 14 bases between them. From germline, CDR1 is SGHNT and CDR2 YENEEA. There are 15 residues in the CDR3. The CDR3 DNA reads as TGTGCCAGCAGCTCGAACCCCAAGGCGTCCTACGAGCAGTACTTC. This codes for CASSSNPKASYEQYF. The full variable domain, rest sourced from reference TRBV11-3 and TRBJ2-7, is EAGVVQSPRYKIIEKKQPVAFWCNPISGHNTLYWYLQNLGQGPELLIRYENEEAVDDSQLPKDRFSAERLKGVDSTLKIQPAELGDSAVYLCASSSNPKASYEQYFGPGTRLTVT.

The chain has TRBV30 and TRBJ2-4; D gene uncertain. The CDR3 spans 12 residues. Germline CDR1 and CDR2: GTSNPN and SVGIG (reference sequence). V gave up 3 bases and J gave up 7 bases, with 10 bases separating them. CDR3 region: CAWREEMNIQYF. In DNA, the CDR3 is TGTGCCTGGAGAGAGGAGATGAACATTCAGTACTTC.

J is TRBJ1-3 and V is TRBV12-3 or TRBV12-4; D remains ambiguous. Trimming pared 5 bases from V and 4 bases from J, leaving 12 bases between. This CDR3 contains 14 residues. Here the CDR3 DNA reads TGTGCCAGCAGTCCGGGCCCAAGAGGAAACACCATATATTTT. Encoded protein: CASSPGPRGNTIYF.

This clonotype occurred a few times. This chain links TRBV9 with TRBJ2-2; D uncertain. The CDR3 length is 14 residues. The germline CDR1 and CDR2 sequences are SGDLS and YYNGEE. The V and J ends lost 7 bases and 0 bases respectively, with 10 bases between them. The CDR3 spells CASSVQTNTGELFF. CDR3 nucleotide sequence: TGTGCCAGCTCGGTGCAAACGAACACCGGGGAGCTGTTTTTT. The variable domain in full, completed from reference TRBV9 and TRBJ2-2, reads DSGVTQTPKHLITATGQRVTLRCSPRSGDLSVYWYQQSLDQGLQFLIQYYNGEERAKGNILERFSAQQFPDLHSELNLSSLELGDSALYFCASSVQTNTGELFFGEGSRLTVL.

This clonotype was counted a few times. The chain recombines TRBV21-1 with TRBJ2-1. TRBV21-1 is a recognized pseudogene. This CDR3 has 13 residues. The CDR3 DNA follows: TGTGCCAGCAGCAGGGTAGTGGGTGGCGAGCAGTTCTTC. It encodes CASSRVVGGEQFF.

This clonotype appeared a few times. The chain uses TRBV7-9 and TRBJ2-3; D possibly corresponds to TRBD1 (7 bases). The CDR3 runs 16 residues. Trimming cost V 5 bases and J 4 bases, with 19 bases left between them. The germline V gene encodes CDR1 SEHNR and CDR2 FQNEAQ (reference sequence). The CDR3 here is CASSPTAGQGADTQYF. The CDR3 DNA follows: TGTGCCAGCAGCCCCACTGCGGGGCAGGGGGCAGATACGCAGTATTTT.

This clonotype was observed a few times. This sequence joins TRBV7-8 and TRBJ2-7; either TRBD1 or TRBD2 may fit D (5 bases each). There are 14 residues in the CDR3. Germline V CDR1 and CDR2: SGHVS, FQNEAQ. V was pared by 0 bases and J by 3 bases, with 9 bases between. The CDR3 is CASSLAAGGYEQYF. The CDR3 DNA sequence: TGTGCCAGCAGCTTAGCGGCTGGGGGCTACGAGCAGTACTTC.

The chain has TRBV15 and TRBJ1-2; TRBD1 is a possible D gene (6 bases). The CDR3 has 13 amino acids. Per the germline V gene, CDR1 is LNHNV and CDR2 is YYDKDF (reference sequence). Trimming took 6 bases from V and 5 from J, leaving 13 bases between them. The DNA for the CDR3 is TGTGCCACCAGAGGGGGACATCCTTATGGCTACACCTTC. This translates into CATRGGHPYGYTF.

V usage is TRBV6-1 and J usage is TRBJ2-7, with 7 bases that match TRBD1. Germline V CDR1 and CDR2: MNHNS, SASEGT. Germline trimming cut 8 bases from V and 2 bases from J; bases unmatched to any gene: 12. The CDR3 has 15 residues. This chain's CDR3 is CASLPPGGHPYEQYF. The CDR3 DNA reads as TGTGCCAGCCTCCCCCCAGGGGGACATCCCTACGAGCAGTACTTC.

This clonotype was recorded a few times. The chain has TRBV11-2 and TRBJ1-1; TRBD1 is a possible D gene (5 bases). With 1 base removed from V and 1 base from J, the gap between germline ends came to 13 bases. The CDR3 has 16 amino acids. CDR1 is SGHAT, CDR2 FQNNGV, per germline. For the CDR3, the DNA is TGTGCCAGCAGCTTAGGGGTTCACGGGGGGAACACTGAAGCTTTCTTT. Translation gives CASSLGVHGGNTEAFF.

The V gene is TRBV19, the J gene TRBJ2-3, with a tentative D call TRBD2 (6 bases). This CDR3 is built from 13 residues. Germline V CDR1 and CDR2: LNHDA, SQIVND (reference sequence). V lost 5 bases, J lost 3 bases, and 9 bases lay in between. CDR3 residues: CASSGGRTDTQYF. The CDR3 DNA is TGTGCCAGTAGTGGTGGGAGGACAGATACGCAGTATTTT.

This clonotype was counted between two and nine times. The chain links TRBV9 to TRBJ2-4; maybe TRBD2 (6 bases). CDR3 length equals 15 residues. V lost 2 bases and J 2 bases, leaving 11 bases between the germline ends. Germline V gives CDR1 SGDLS, CDR2 YYNGEE. This CDR3 is CASSVAGGSKNIQYF. The DNA for the CDR3 is TGTGCCAGCAGCGTCGCTGGGGGGTCCAAAAACATTCAGTACTTC.

V and J are TRBV30 and TRBJ2-7; possibly TRBD1 for D (6 bases). The CDR3 contains 14 residues. The germline CDR1 and CDR2 sequences are GTSNPN and SVGIG (reference sequence). Trimming removed 5 bases at V and 5 bases at J, with 19 bases between. CDR3 loop: CAWAQGLGRDEQYF. The CDR3 DNA sequence: TGTGCCTGGGCACAGGGTTTGGGGCGTGACGAGCAGTACTTC.

This clonotype was recorded at least ten times. CDR3 loop: CASSLIRFAEAFF. CDR3 sequence (DNA): TGTGCCAGCAGTTTGATAAGGTTCGCTGAAGCTTTCTTT. V usage is TRBV12-3 or TRBV12-4 and J usage is TRBJ1-1; D gene ambiguous. Trimming pared 3 bases from V and 6 bases from J, leaving 11 bases between. The CDR3 consists of 13 residues.

The sample holds many counts of this clonotype. J is TRBJ2-7 and V is TRBV7-9, with D perhaps being TRBD1 or TRBD2 (5 bases each). The V gene's germline CDR1 is SEHNR and CDR2 FQNEAQ (reference sequence). The V end was cut by 8 bases, the J end by 0 bases, with 11 bases between. The CDR3 covers 13 residues. The chain's CDR3 is CASSRGLSYEQYF. DNA for the CDR3: TGTGCCAGCTCGAGGGGCCTCTCCTACGAGCAGTACTTC.